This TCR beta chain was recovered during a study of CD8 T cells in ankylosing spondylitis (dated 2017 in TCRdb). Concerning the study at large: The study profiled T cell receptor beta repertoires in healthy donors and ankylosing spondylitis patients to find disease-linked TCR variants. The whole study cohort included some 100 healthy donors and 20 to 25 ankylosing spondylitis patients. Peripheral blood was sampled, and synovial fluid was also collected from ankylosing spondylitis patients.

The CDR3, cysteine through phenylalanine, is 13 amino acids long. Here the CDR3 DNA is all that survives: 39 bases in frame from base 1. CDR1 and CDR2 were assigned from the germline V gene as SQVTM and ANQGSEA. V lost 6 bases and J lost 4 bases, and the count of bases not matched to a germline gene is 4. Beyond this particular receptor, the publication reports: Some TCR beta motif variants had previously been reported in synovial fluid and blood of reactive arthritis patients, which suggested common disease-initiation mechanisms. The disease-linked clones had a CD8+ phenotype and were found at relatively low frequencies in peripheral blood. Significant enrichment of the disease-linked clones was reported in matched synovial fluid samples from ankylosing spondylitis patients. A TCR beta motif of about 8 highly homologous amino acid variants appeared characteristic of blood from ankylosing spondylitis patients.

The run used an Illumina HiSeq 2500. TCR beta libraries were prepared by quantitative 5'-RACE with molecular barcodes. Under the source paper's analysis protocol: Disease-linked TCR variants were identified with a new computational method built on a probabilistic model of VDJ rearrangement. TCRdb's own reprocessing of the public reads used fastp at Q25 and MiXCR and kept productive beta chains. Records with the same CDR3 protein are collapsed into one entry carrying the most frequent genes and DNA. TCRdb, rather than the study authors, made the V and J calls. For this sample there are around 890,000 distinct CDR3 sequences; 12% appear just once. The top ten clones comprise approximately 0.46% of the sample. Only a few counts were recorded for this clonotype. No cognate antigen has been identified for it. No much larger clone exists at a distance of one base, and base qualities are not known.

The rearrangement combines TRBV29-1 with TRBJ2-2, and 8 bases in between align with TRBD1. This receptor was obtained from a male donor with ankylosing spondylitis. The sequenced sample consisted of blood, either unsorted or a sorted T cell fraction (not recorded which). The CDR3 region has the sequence CSVARGLTGELFF. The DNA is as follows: TGCAGCGTAGCCAGGGGGCTCACCGGGGAGCTGTTTTTT.